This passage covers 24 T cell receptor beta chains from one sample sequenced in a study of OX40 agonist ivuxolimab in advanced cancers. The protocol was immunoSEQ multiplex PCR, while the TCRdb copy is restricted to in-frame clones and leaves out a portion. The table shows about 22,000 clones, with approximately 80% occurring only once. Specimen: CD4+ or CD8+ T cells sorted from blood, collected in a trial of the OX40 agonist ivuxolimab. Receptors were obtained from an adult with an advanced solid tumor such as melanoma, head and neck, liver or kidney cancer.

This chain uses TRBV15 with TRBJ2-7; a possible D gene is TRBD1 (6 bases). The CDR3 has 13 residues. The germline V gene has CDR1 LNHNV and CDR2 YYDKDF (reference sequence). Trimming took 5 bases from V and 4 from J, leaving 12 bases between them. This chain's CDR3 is CATSLGQNYEQYF. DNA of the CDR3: TGTGCCACCAGCCTCGGACAGAATTACGAGCAGTACTTC.

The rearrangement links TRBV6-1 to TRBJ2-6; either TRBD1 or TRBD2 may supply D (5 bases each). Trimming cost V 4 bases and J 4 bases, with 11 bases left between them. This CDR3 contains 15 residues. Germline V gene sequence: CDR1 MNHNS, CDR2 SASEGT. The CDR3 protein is CASSVSGDGANVLTF. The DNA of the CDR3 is TGTGCCAGCAGTGTGTCCGGGGACGGGGCCAACGTCCTGACTTTC.

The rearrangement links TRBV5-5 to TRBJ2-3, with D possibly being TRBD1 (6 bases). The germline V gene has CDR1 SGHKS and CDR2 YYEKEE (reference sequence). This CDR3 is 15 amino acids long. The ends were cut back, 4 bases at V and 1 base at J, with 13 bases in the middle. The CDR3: CASSQGQYRTDTQYF. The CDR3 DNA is TGTGCCAGCAGCCAAGGACAGTACCGCACAGATACGCAGTATTTT.

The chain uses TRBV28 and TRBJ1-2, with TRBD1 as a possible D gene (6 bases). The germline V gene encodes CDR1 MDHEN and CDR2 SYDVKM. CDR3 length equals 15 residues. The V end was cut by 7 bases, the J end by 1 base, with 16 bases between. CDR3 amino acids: CASTPPDSFNYGYTF. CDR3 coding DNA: TGTGCCAGCACCCCCCCGGACAGTTTTAACTATGGCTACACCTTC.

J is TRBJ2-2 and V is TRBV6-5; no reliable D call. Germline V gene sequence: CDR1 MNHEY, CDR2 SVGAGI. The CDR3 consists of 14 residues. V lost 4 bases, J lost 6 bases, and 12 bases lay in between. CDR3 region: CASSFHPGSGELFF. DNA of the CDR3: TGTGCCAGCAGTTTCCATCCTGGATCCGGGGAGCTGTTTTTT.

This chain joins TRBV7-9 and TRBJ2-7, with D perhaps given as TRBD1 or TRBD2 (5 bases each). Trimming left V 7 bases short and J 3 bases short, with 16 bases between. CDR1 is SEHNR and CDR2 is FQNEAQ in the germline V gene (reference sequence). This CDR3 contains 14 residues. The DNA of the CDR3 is TGTGCCAGCACCTCCTTGGGGGATCGCTACGAGCAGTACTTC. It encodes CASTSLGDRYEQYF.

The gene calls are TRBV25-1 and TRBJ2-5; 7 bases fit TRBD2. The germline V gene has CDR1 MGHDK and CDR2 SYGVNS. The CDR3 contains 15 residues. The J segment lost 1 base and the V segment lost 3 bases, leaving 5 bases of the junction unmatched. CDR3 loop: CASSDPLAVQETQYF. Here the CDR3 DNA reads TGTGCCAGCAGTGACCCTCTAGCGGTCCAAGAGACCCAGTACTTC. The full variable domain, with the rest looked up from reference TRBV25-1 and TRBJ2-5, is EADIYQTPRYLVIGTGKKITLECSQTMGHDKMYWYQQDPGMELHLIHYSYGVNSTEKGDLSSESTVSRIRTEHFPLTLESARPSHTSQYLCASSDPLAVQETQYFGPGTRLLVL.

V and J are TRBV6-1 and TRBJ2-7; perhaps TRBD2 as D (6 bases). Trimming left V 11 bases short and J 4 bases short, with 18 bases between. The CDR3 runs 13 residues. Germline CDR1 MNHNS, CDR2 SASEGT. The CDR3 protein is CAAGTLGLYEQYF. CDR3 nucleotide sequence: TGTGCCGCGGGGACCCTGGGACTGTACGAGCAGTACTTC.

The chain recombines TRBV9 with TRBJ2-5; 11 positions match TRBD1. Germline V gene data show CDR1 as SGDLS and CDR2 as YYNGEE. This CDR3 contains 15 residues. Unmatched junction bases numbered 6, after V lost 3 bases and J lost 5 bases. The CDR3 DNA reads TGTGCCAGCAGCGAGGGACAGGGGGTAGGGGAGACCCAGTACTTC. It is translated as CASSEGQGVGETQYF.

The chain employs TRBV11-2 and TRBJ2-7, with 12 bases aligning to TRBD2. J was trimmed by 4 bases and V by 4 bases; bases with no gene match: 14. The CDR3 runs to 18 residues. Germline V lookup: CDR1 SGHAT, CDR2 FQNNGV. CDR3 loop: CASSSAPRLAGDTYEQYF. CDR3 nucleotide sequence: TGTGCCAGCAGCTCCGCCCCCCGACTAGCGGGAGACACTTACGAGCAGTACTTC. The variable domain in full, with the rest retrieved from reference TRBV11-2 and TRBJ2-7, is EAGVAQSPRYKIIEKRQSVAFWCNPISGHATLYWYQQILGQGPKLLIQFQNNGVVDDSQLPKDRFSAERLKGVDSTLKIQPAKLEDSAVYLCASSSAPRLAGDTYEQYFGPGTRLTVT.

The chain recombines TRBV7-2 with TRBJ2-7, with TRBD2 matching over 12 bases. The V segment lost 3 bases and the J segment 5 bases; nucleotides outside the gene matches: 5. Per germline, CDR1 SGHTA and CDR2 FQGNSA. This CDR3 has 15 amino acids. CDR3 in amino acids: CASSLRTSGNHEQYF. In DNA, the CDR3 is TGTGCCAGCAGCTTGAGGACTAGCGGGAATCACGAGCAGTACTTC.

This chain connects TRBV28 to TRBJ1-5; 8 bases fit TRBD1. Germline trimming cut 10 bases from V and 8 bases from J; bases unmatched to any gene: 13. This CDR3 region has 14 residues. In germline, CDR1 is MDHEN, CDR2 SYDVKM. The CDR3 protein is CATQLIRGRKPQHF. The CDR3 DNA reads TGTGCCACCCAACTGATCAGGGGGCGGAAGCCCCAGCATTTT.

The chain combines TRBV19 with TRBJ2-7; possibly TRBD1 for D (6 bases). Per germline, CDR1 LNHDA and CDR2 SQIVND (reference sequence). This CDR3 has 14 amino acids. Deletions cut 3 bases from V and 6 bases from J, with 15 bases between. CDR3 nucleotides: TGTGCCAGTAGTATCGTCAGGGGATCGGGCGAGCAGTACTTC. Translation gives CASSIVRGSGEQYF.

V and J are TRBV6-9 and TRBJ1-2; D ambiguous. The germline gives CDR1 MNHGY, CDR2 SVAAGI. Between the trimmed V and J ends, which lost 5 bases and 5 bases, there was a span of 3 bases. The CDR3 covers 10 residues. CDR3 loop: CASSHYGYTF. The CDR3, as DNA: TGTGCCAGCAGTCATTATGGCTACACCTTC.

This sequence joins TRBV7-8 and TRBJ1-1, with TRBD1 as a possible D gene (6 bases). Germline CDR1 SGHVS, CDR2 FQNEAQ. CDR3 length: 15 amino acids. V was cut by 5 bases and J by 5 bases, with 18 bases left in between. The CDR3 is CASSPWGQVGTEAFF. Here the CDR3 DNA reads TGTGCCAGCAGCCCCTGGGGGCAAGTTGGAACTGAAGCTTTCTTT.

CDR3 in DNA: TGTGCCAGTTTCCGGGACAGGGGAACGGAAAACGGCGGGGAGCTGTTTTTT. It specifies CASFRDRGTENGGELFF. This chain connects TRBV28 to TRBJ2-2, with 10 bases identical to TRBD1. The CDR3 covers 17 residues. CDR1 is MDHEN, CDR2 SYDVKM, per germline. Trimming cost V 9 bases and J 7 bases; bases outside gene matches: 17.

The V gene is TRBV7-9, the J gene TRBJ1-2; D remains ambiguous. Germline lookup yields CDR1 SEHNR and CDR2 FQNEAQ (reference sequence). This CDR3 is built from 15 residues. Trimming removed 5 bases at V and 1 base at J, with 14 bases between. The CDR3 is CASSNAPGINYGYTF. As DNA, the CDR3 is TGTGCCAGCAGCAACGCCCCCGGAATTAACTATGGCTACACCTTC.

The CDR3 region is CASSKPGGWLGYTF. CDR3 in DNA: TGTGCCAGCAGCAAGCCGGGGGGGTGGCTTGGCTACACCTTC. The chain employs TRBV9 and TRBJ1-2, with TRBD1 as a possible D gene (5 bases). The CDR3 sequence is 14 residues long. Germline V CDR1 and CDR2: SGDLS, YYNGEE. V was cut by 4 bases and J by 7 bases, with 17 bases left in between.

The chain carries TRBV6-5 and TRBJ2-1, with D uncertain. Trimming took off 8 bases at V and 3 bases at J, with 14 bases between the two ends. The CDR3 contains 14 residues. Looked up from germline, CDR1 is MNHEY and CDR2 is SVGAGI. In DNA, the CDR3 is TGTGCCAGCTGTTTACCTTGGATCTACAATGAGCAGTTCTTC. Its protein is CASCLPWIYNEQFF.

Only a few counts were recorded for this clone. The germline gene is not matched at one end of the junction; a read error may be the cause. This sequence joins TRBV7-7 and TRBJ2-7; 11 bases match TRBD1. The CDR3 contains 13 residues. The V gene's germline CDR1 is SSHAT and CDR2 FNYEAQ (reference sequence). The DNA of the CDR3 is TGTGCTAGCAGGACAGGGGGCGAAAGCGAGCAGTACTTC. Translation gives CASRTGGESEQYF. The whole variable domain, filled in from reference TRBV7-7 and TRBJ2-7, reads GAGVSQSPRYKVTKRGQDVTLRCDPISSHATLYWYQQALGQGPEFLTYFNYEAQPDKSGLPSDRFSAERPEGSISTLTIQRTEQRDSAMYRCASRTGGESEQYFGPGTRLTVT.

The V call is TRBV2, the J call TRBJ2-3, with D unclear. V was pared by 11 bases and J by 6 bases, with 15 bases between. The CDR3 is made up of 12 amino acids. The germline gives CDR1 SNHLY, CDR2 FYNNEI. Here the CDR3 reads CAASPRWDTQYF. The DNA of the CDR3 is TGTGCCGCCAGCCCAAGGTGGGATACGCAGTATTTT.

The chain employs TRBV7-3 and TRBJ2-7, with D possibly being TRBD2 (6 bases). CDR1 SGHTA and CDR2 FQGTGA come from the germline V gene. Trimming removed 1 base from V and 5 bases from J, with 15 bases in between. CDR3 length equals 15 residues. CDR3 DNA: TGTGCCAGCAGCTTAAGTCCGGGAGTCGGCCACGAGCAGTACTTC. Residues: CASSLSPGVGHEQYF.

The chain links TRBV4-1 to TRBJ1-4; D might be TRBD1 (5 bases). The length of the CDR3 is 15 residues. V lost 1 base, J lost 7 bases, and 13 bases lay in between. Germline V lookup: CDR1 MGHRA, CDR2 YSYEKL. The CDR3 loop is CASSQGSGTAEKLFF. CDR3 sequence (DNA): TGCGCCAGCAGCCAAGGTTCCGGGACTGCTGAAAAACTGTTTTTT.

The CDR3 spells CASSVDRLAALGEQFF. For the CDR3, the DNA is TGTGCCAGCAGCGTAGACAGGTTGGCCGCTTTAGGCGAGCAGTTCTTC. The chain combines TRBV9 with TRBJ2-1, with D possibly matching TRBD1 (5 bases). CDR3 length: 16 amino acids. Trimming removed 0 bases from V and 10 bases from J, with 20 bases in between. Per the germline V gene, CDR1 is SGDLS and CDR2 is YYNGEE.